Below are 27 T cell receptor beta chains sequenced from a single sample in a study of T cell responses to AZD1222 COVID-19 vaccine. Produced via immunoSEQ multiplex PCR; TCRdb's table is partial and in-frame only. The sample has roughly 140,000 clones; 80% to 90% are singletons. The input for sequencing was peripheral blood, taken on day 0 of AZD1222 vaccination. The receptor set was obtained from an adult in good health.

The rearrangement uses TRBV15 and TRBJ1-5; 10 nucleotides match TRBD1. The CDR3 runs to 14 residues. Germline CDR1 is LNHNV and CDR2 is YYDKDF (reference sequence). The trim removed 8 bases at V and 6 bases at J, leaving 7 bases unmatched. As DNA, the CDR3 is TGTGCCACCCGTGTTGGGACAGGGGTTCAGCCCCAGCATTTT. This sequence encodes CATRVGTGVQPQHF.

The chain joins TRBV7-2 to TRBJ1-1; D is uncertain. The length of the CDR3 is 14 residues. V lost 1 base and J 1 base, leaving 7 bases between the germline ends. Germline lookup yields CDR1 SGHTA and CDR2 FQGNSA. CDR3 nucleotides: TGTGCCAGCAGCTTAGTGCAGGCGAACACTGAAGCTTTCTTT. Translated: CASSLVQANTEAFF.

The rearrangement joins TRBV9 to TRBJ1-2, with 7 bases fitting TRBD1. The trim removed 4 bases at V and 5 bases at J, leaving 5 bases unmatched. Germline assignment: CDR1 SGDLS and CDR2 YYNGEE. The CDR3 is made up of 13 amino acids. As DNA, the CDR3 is TGTGCCAGCAGCCCCGACAGGGCATATGGCTACACCTTC. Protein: CASSPDRAYGYTF.

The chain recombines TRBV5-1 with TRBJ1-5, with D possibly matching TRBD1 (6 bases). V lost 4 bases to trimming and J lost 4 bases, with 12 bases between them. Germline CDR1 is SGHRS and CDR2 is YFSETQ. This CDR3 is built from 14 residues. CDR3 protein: CASSPGGFNQPQHF. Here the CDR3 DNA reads TGCGCCAGCAGCCCCGGGGGCTTTAATCAGCCCCAGCATTTT.

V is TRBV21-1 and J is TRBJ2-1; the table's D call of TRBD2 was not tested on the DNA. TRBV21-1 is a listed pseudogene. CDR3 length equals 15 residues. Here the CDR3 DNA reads TGTGCCAGCAGCAAATCGGTTAGCTCCTACAATGAGCAGTTCTTC. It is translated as CASSKSVSSYNEQFF.

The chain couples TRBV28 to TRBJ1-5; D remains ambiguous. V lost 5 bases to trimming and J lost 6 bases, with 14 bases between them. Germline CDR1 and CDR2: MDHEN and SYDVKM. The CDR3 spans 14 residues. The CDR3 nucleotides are TGTGCCAGCAGTCCACCCCCTGCAGGTCAGCCCCAGCATTTT. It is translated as CASSPPPAGQPQHF.

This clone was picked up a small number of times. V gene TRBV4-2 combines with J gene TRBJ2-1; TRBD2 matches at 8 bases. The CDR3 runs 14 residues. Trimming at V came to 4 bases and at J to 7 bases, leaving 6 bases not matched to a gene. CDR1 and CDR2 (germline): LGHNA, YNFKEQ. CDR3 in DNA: TGTGCCAGCAGCCCCCTTAGCGGGACAAATGAGCAGTTCTTC. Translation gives CASSPLSGTNEQFF.

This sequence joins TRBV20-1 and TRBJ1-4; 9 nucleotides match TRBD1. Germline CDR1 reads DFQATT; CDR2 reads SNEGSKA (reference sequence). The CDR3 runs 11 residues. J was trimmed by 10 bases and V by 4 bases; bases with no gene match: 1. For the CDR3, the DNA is TGCAGTGCTATGGACAGGGGAAAACTGTTTTTT. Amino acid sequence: CSAMDRGKLFF.

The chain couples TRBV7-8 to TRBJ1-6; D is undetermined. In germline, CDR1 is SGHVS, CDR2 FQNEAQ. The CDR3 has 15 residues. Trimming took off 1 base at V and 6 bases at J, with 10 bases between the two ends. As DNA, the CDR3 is TGTGCCAGCAGCTTAGAGGTCACCACTAATTCACCCCTCCACTTT. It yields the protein CASSLEVTTNSPLHF.

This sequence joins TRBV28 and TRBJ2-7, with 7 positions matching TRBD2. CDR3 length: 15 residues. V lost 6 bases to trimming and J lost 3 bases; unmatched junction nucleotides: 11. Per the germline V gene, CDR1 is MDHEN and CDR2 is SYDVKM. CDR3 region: CASSRTGGSFYEQYF. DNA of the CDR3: TGTGCCAGCAGCCGAACGGGAGGATCATTCTACGAGCAGTACTTC. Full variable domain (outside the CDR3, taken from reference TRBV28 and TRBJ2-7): DVKVTQSSRYLVKRTGEKVFLECVQDMDHENMFWYRQDPGLGLRLIYFSYDVKMKEKGDIPEGYSVSREKKERFSLILESASTNQTSMYLCASSRTGGSFYEQYFGPGTRLTVT.

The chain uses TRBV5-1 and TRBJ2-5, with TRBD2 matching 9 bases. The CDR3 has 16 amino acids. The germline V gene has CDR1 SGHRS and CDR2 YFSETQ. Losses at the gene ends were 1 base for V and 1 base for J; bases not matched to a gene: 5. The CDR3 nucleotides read TGCGCCAGCAGCTTGTGGCGCGGGGGGGCCCAAGAGACCCAGTACTTC. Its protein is CASSLWRGGAQETQYF.

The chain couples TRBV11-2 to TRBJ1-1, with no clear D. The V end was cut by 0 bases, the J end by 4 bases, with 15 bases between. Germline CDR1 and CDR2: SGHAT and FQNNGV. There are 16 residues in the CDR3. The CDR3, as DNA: TGTGCCAGCAGCTTAGATCTGTCAGCCCGAGGCACTGAAGCTTTCTTT. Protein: CASSLDLSARGTEAFF. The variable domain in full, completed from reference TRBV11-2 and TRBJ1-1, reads EAGVAQSPRYKIIEKRQSVAFWCNPISGHATLYWYQQILGQGPKLLIQFQNNGVVDDSQLPKDRFSAERLKGVDSTLKIQPAKLEDSAVYLCASSLDLSARGTEAFFGQGTRLTVV.

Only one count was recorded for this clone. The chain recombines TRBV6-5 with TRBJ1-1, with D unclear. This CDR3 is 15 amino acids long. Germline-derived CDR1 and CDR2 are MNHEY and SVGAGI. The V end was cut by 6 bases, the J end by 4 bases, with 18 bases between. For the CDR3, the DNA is TGTGCCAGCAGGAGCCTAGGATATGGTGGCACTGAAGCTTTCTTT. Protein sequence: CASRSLGYGGTEAFF.

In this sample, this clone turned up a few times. DNA for the CDR3: TGCGCCAGCAGCTCCACACCGGGACAGAGGATTAATGAGCAGTTCTTC. It encodes CASSSTPGQRINEQFF. The chain combines TRBV5-1 with TRBJ2-1; 7 bases agree with TRBD1. The CDR3 spans 16 residues. Per the germline V gene, CDR1 is SGHRS and CDR2 is YFSETQ. The trim removed 3 bases at V and 7 bases at J, leaving 13 bases unmatched.

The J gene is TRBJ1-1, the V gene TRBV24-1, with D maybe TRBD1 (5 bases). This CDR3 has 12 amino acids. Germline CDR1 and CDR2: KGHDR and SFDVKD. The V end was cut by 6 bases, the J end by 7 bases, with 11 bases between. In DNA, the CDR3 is TGTGCCACCAGTCCGGGGGGGAGTGAAGCTTTCTTT. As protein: CATSPGGSEAFF.

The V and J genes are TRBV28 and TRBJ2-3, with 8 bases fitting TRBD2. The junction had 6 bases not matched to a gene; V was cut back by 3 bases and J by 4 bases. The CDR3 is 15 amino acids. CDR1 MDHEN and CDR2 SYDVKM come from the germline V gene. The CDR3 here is CASSFAGGGADTQYF. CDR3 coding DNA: TGTGCCAGCAGTTTCGCGGGGGGCGGCGCAGATACGCAGTATTTT.

The CDR3 region has the DNA TGCGCCAGCAACTCCGACAGGGGGAGGTACGGCACCATATATTTT. Residues: CASNSDRGRYGTIYF. This chain joins TRBV10-1 and TRBJ1-3; 9 bases are shared with TRBD1. The CDR3 loop spans 15 amino acids. Germline assignment: CDR1 WNHNN and CDR2 SYGVQD (reference sequence). V shed 7 bases, J shed 9 bases, and the junction held 13 bases outside the gene matches.

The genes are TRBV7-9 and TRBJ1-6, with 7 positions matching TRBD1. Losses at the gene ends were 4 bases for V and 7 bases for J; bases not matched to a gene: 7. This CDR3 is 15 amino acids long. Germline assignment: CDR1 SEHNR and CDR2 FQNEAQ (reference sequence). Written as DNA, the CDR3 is TGTGCCAGCAGCTCCATGACAGGGATGAATTCACCCCTCCACTTT. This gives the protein CASSSMTGMNSPLHF.

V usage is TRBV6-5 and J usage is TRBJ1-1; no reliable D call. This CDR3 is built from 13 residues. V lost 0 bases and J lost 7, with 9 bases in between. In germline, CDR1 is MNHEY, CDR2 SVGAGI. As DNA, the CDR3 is TGTGCCAGCAGTTACTCGACGCACAGTGAAGCTTTCTTT. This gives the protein CASSYSTHSEAFF.

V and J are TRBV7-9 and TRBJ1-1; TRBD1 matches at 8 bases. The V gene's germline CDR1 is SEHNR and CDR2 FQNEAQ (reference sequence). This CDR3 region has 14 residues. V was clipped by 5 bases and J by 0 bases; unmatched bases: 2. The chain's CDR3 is CASSPTGVNTEAFF. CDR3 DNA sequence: TGTGCCAGCAGCCCGACAGGGGTGAACACTGAAGCTTTCTTT.

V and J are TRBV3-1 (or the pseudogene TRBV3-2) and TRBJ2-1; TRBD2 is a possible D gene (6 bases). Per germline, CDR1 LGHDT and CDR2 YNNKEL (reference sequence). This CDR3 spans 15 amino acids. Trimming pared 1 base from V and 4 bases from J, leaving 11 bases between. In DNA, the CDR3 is TGTGCCAGCAGCCAAGGGAGGGGCGTATACAATGAGCAGTTCTTC. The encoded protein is CASSQGRGVYNEQFF.

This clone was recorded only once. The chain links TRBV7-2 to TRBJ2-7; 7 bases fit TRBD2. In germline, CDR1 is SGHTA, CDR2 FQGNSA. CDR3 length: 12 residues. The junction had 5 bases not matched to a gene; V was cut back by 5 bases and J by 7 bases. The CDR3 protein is CASSLPGLEQYF. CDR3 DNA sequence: TGTGCCAGCAGCCTCCCGGGACTAGAGCAGTACTTC.

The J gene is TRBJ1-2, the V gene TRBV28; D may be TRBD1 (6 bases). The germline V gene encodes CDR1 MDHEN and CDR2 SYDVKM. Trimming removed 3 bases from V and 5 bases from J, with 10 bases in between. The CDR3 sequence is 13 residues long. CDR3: CASSFRGGYGYTF. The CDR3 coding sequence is TGTGCCAGCAGTTTCAGGGGTGGATATGGCTACACCTTC.

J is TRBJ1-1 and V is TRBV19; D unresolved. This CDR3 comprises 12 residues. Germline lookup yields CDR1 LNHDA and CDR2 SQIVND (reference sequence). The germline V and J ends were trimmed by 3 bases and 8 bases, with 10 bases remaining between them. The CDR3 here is CASSILADEAFF. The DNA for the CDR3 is TGTGCCAGTAGTATTCTGGCGGACGAAGCTTTCTTT. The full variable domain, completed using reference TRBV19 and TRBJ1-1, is DGGITQSPKYLFRKEGQNVTLSCEQNLNHDAMYWYRQDPGQGLRLIYYSQIVNDFQKGDIAEGYSVSREKKESFPLTVTSAQKNPTAFYLCASSILADEAFFGQGTRLTVV.

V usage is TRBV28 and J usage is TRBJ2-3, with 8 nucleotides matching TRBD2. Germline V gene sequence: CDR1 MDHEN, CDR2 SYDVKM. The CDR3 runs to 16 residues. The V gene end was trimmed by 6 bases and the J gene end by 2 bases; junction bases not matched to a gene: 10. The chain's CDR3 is CASRTSTSGLTDTQYF. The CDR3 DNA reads TGTGCCAGCAGAACCTCAACTAGCGGCCTCACAGATACGCAGTATTTT.

CDR3 in amino acids: CASSPIGAGQLFYEQYF. Written as DNA, the CDR3 is TGTGCCAGCAGCCCCATCGGTGCGGGACAGCTATTCTACGAGCAGTACTTC. The chain uses TRBV11-2 and TRBJ2-7; a weak D match, TRBD1 (7 bases). V was trimmed by 5 bases and J by 3 bases, leaving 23 bases between them. Germline CDR1 and CDR2: SGHAT and FQNNGV. This CDR3 contains 17 residues.

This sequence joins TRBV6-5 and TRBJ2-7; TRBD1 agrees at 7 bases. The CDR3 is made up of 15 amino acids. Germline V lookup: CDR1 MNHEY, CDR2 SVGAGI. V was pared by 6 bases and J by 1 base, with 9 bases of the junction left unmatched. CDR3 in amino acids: CASRSTGTVSYEQYF. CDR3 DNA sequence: TGTGCCAGCAGAAGTACAGGGACAGTATCCTACGAGCAGTACTTC.